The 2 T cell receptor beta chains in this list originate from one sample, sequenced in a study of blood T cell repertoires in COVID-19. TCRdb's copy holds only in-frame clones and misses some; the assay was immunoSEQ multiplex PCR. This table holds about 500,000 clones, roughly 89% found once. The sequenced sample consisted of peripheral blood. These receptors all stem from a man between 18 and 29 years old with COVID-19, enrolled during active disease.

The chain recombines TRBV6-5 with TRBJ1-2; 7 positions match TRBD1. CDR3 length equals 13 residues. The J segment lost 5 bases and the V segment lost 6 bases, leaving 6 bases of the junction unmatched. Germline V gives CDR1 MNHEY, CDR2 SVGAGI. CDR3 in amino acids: CASRSRGWYGYTF. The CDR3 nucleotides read TGTGCCAGCAGAAGCAGGGGGTGGTATGGCTACACCTTC.

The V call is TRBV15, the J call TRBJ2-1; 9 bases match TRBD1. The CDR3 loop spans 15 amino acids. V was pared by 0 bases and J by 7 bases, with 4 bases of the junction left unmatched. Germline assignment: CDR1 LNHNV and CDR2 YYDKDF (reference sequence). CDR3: CATSREGQGGNEQFF. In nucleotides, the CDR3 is TGTGCCACCAGCAGAGAGGGACAGGGAGGAAATGAGCAGTTCTTC.